Below are 29 T cell receptor beta chains sequenced from a single sample in a study of shared clonotypes between healthy human individuals. Clones were sequenced by immunoSEQ multiplex PCR, and TCRdb holds only the in-frame ones, with some missing. Among approximately 700,000 clones listed, 55% to 85% were seen once. The sequenced material came from memory CD4+ T cells sorted from blood. Described subset: CD45RA-negative fraction. The receptors shown here come from a woman in her 30s in good health.

V is TRBV7-8 and J is TRBJ2-5, with 7 positions matching TRBD2. The end of the DNA aligns better with TRBJ2-7, so the J call may be wrong. Germline V gives CDR1 SGHVS, CDR2 FQNEAQ. CDR3 length: 16 residues. The CDR3, as DNA: TGTGCCAGCAGCTGGGGGTCGGGACTACCCTCCTACGAGCAGTACTTC. Amino acid sequence: CASSWGSGLPSYEQYF.

The rearrangement joins TRBV4-1 to TRBJ2-2, with D uncertain. Germline V gives CDR1 MGHRA, CDR2 YSYEKL. The CDR3 totals 13 residues. Trimming took 2 bases from V and 5 from J, leaving 6 bases between them. The CDR3 reads CASSQRRTGELFF. As DNA, the CDR3 is TGCGCCAGCAGCCAACGTCGGACCGGGGAGCTGTTTTTT.

The genes are TRBV19 and TRBJ1-5; possible D gene TRBD1, 6 bases. Trimming stripped 0 bases from V and 7 bases from J, with 16 bases between. The CDR3 is made up of 16 amino acids. The germline V gene has CDR1 LNHDA and CDR2 SQIVND (reference sequence). This CDR3 is CASSIEGGATSQPQHF. The CDR3 DNA reads TGTGCCAGTAGTATAGAGGGGGGGGCGACCAGCCAGCCCCAGCATTTT. The variable domain in full, with the rest retrieved from reference TRBV19 and TRBJ1-5, is DGGITQSPKYLFRKEGQNVTLSCEQNLNHDAMYWYRQDPGQGLRLIYYSQIVNDFQKGDIAEGYSVSREKKESFPLTVTSAQKNPTAFYLCASSIEGGATSQPQHFGDGTRLSIL.

This chain connects TRBV30 to TRBJ2-5; D ambiguous. CDR1 and CDR2 (germline): GTSNPN, SVGIG (reference sequence). This CDR3 is 14 amino acids long. Trimming took 0 bases from V and 0 from J, leaving 8 bases between them. CDR3 protein: CAWSVKGNQETQYF. CDR3 coding DNA: TGTGCCTGGAGTGTTAAAGGGAACCAAGAGACCCAGTACTTC.

About this clone itself: Other DNA sequences in this sample translate to the same CDR3. J is TRBJ2-5 and V is TRBV20-1; D is unresolved. The CDR3 covers 10 residues. Germline CDR1 and CDR2: DFQATT and SNEGSKA (reference sequence). Trimming shortened V by 3 bases and J by 3 bases, and 2 bases separated the two germline ends. The chain's CDR3 is CSARKETQYF. The DNA for the CDR3 is TGCAGTGCTAGGAAAGAGACCCAGTACTTC.

The chain recombines TRBV2 with TRBJ2-5, with 10 positions matching TRBD2. There are 15 residues in the CDR3. Germline loops: CDR1 SNHLY, CDR2 FYNNEI. V was pared by 1 base and J by 4 bases, with 3 bases of the junction left unmatched. CDR3 loop: CASSEVLAGVETQYF. In DNA, the CDR3 is TGTGCCAGCAGTGAAGTGCTAGCGGGAGTAGAGACCCAGTACTTC.

The chain combines TRBV5-1 with TRBJ2-2; perhaps D is TRBD1 or TRBD2 (5 bases each). Germline-derived CDR1 and CDR2 are SGHRS and YFSETQ. Trimming removed 0 bases from V and 1 base from J, with 10 bases in between. The CDR3 sequence is 16 residues long. The CDR3: CASSLVPGLNTGELFF. CDR3 bases: TGCGCCAGCAGCTTGGTCCCGGGGCTGAACACCGGGGAGCTGTTTTTT.

This clone was seen just once. The genes are TRBV5-6 and TRBJ2-5, with D uncertain. The length of the CDR3 is 13 residues. Trimming took off 0 bases at V and 4 bases at J, with 7 bases between the two ends. Germline V gene sequence: CDR1 SGHDT, CDR2 YYEEEE. The CDR3 sequence is CASSLASGETQYF. CDR3 coding DNA: TGTGCCAGCAGCTTGGCCTCGGGAGAGACCCAGTACTTC.

This chain joins TRBV11-3 and TRBJ1-5, with D perhaps TRBD1 (5 bases). V lost 6 bases and J lost 9, with 15 bases in between. CDR3 size: 13 residues. In germline, CDR1 is SGHNT, CDR2 YENEEA. CDR3 sequence (DNA): TGTGCCAGCAGTTCCGCCCGGAGGGGGCCCCAGCATTTT. Translated: CASSSARRGPQHF.

This sequence joins TRBV2 and TRBJ2-5, with a tentative D call TRBD1 (5 bases). CDR1 is SNHLY, CDR2 FYNNEI, per germline. There are 13 residues in the CDR3. V was shortened by 5 bases and J by 5 bases, with 12 bases between the two germline ends. The CDR3, as DNA: TGTGCCAGCAGTACTCAGGGTTACGAGACCCAGTACTTC. This gives the protein CASSTQGYETQYF.

The genes are TRBV28 and TRBJ1-1; 7 positions agree with TRBD1. J lost 2 bases, V lost 4 bases, and 4 bases had no gene match. This CDR3 region has 14 residues. The V gene's germline CDR1 is MDHEN and CDR2 SYDVKM. This chain's CDR3 is CASSYGQANTEAFF. The CDR3 DNA sequence: TGTGCCAGCAGTTACGGACAGGCAAACACTGAAGCTTTCTTT.

V usage is TRBV7-8 and J usage is TRBJ2-7, with 8 nucleotides matching TRBD1. This CDR3 has 14 amino acids. V was clipped by 3 bases and J by 0 bases; unmatched bases: 1. The germline V gene encodes CDR1 SGHVS and CDR2 FQNEAQ. The CDR3 nucleotides are TGTGCCAGCAGCTTGGGGACAGGCTCCTACGAGCAGTACTTC. Protein: CASSLGTGSYEQYF. The full variable domain, its missing parts supplied by reference TRBV7-8 and TRBJ2-7, is GAGVSQSPRYKVAKRGQDVALRCDPISGHVSLFWYQQALGQGPEFLTYFQNEAQLDKSGLPSDRFFAERPEGSVSTLKIQRTQQEDSAVYLCASSLGTGSYEQYFGPGTRLTVT.

This clone was picked up a small number of times. This sequence joins TRBV29-1 and TRBJ2-3; no reliable D call. CDR1 and CDR2 (germline): SQVTM, ANQGSEA. V shed 4 bases and J shed 1 base, with 9 bases lying between them. CDR3 length: 13 amino acids. The CDR3 DNA reads TGCAGCGTTGCAAGCCTCCGCACAGATACGCAGTATTTT. As protein: CSVASLRTDTQYF.

This clone was counted a few times. The rearrangement links TRBV28 to TRBJ1-2, with no clear D. V lost 6 bases, J lost 6 bases, and 5 bases lay in between. Looked up from germline, CDR1 is MDHEN and CDR2 is SYDVKM. This CDR3 contains 10 residues. The CDR3 protein is CASSRDGYTF. CDR3 coding DNA: TGTGCCAGCAGCCGTGATGGCTACACCTTC.

The rearrangement joins TRBV27 to TRBJ2-4, with D perhaps matching TRBD2 (7 bases). Germline CDR1 and CDR2: MNHEY and SMNVEV (reference sequence). Trimming took 3 bases from V and 6 from J, leaving 18 bases between them. CDR3 length equals 16 residues. DNA of the CDR3: TGTGCCAGCAGTTTCAGAGGGGGGGACCATGGAAACATTCAGTACTTC. Amino acid sequence: CASSFRGGDHGNIQYF.

This clone has a single count. The V and J genes are TRBV2 and TRBJ2-5, with 7 positions matching TRBD1. The CDR3 extends over 15 amino acids. The V gene end was trimmed by 5 bases and the J gene end by 0 bases; junction bases not matched to a gene: 6. CDR1 is SNHLY, CDR2 FYNNEI, per germline. In DNA form, the CDR3 reads TGTGCCAGCAGTCCTCAGGGGGTGTACCAAGAGACCCAGTACTTC. This translates into CASSPQGVYQETQYF.

This clone was seen only a few times. The J gene is TRBJ2-1, the V gene TRBV6-5, with 7 bases aligning to TRBD1. CDR3 length: 15 amino acids. With 6 bases clipped from V and 7 bases from J, the junction kept 12 bases outside the gene matches. The V gene's germline CDR1 is MNHEY and CDR2 SVGAGI. The DNA of the CDR3 is TGTGCCAGCAGCCCCCGGGGACAGCGGATTAATGAGCAGTTCTTC. This translates into CASSPRGQRINEQFF.

The chain links TRBV2 to TRBJ2-7; 13 bases match TRBD2. The CDR3 has 15 amino acids. The trim removed 6 bases at V and 2 bases at J, leaving 4 bases unmatched. CDR1 and CDR2 from the germline V gene are SNHLY and FYNNEI. CDR3 coding DNA: TGTGCCAGCAGACAACTAGCGGGAGGGCCCTACGAGCAGTACTTC. This gives the protein CASRQLAGGPYEQYF.

The J gene is TRBJ2-3, the V gene TRBV5-1; 8 bases map to TRBD2. The germline V gene encodes CDR1 SGHRS and CDR2 YFSETQ. The CDR3 runs to 16 residues. Germline trimming cut 3 bases from V and 2 bases from J; bases unmatched to any gene: 8. CDR3 sequence reads: CASSWGNSGATDTQYF. The DNA for the CDR3 is TGCGCCAGCAGCTGGGGGAATAGCGGGGCCACAGATACGCAGTATTTT.

This clone was found once. The rearrangement uses TRBV19 and TRBJ1-2; 7 bases map to TRBD1. This CDR3 is 14 amino acids long. Germline CDR1 is LNHDA and CDR2 is SQIVND (reference sequence). V gave up 8 bases and J gave up 4 bases; unmatched junction bases: 10. The CDR3 is CASAGTAGSYGYTF. DNA for the CDR3: TGTGCCAGTGCAGGGACAGCGGGATCCTATGGCTACACCTTC.

A few counts support this clone. The V gene is TRBV5-1, the J gene TRBJ2-5, with D possibly being TRBD2 (6 bases). CDR3 length equals 15 residues. CDR1 is SGHRS and CDR2 is YFSETQ in the germline V gene. Trimming cost V 0 bases and J 4 bases, with 13 bases left between them. This CDR3 is CASSLVGEVGETQYF. CDR3 nucleotides: TGCGCCAGCAGCTTGGTGGGGGAGGTCGGAGAGACCCAGTACTTC.

This chain joins TRBV27 and TRBJ1-1, with a weak D call TRBD1 (5 bases). The germline gives CDR1 MNHEY, CDR2 SMNVEV (reference sequence). Trimming removed 5 bases at V and 11 bases at J, with 15 bases between. CDR3 length: 12 amino acids. The CDR3 region has the DNA TGTGCCAGCAGTCCAGAGGGACGGCGGGCTTTCTTT. Amino acid sequence: CASSPEGRRAFF.

V and J are TRBV30 and TRBJ1-4; no definite D call. The CDR3 loop spans 15 amino acids. Germline values: CDR1 GTSNPN, CDR2 SVGIG (reference sequence). With 4 bases removed from V and 5 bases from J, the gap between germline ends came to 17 bases. CDR3 sequence (DNA): TGTGCCTGGAACTTCGACCTTGGTTTAAATGAAAAACTGTTTTTT. It codes for CAWNFDLGLNEKLFF.

This clone was seen just once. The same CDR3 is also encoded by other DNA sequences in this sample. The rearrangement links TRBV18 to TRBJ2-3; D unresolved. The CDR3 sequence is 12 residues long. Per germline, CDR1 KGHSH and CDR2 LQKENI. Trimming took off 5 bases at V and 0 bases at J, with 3 bases between the two ends. The CDR3 DNA reads TGTGCCAGCTCAACTAGCACAGATACGCAGTATTTT. Translating it yields CASSTSTDTQYF.

This sequence joins TRBV10-2 and TRBJ1-5; D is undetermined. Germline V CDR1 and CDR2: WSHSY, SAAADI. CDR3 length: 15 amino acids. V lost 2 bases, J lost 6 bases, and 14 bases lay in between. The CDR3 is CASSEPTSWSQPQHF. CDR3 nucleotides: TGCGCCAGCAGTGAGCCGACATCCTGGAGTCAGCCCCAGCATTTT.

The J gene is TRBJ1-3, the V gene TRBV28, with unresolved D. V lost 3 bases and J lost 4, with 13 bases in between. Germline V gene lookup returns CDR1 MDHEN and CDR2 SYDVKM. CDR3 size: 15 residues. CDR3 region: CASSLGRAPGNTIYF. The CDR3 DNA sequence: TGTGCCAGCAGTTTGGGCAGAGCACCAGGAAACACCATATATTTT.

The chain combines TRBV7-8 with TRBJ2-3; TRBD2 agrees at 14 bases. The V and J ends lost 5 bases and 2 bases, in that order; junction bases with no gene match: 9. The CDR3 is 18 residues long. Looked up from germline, CDR1 is SGHVS and CDR2 is FQNEAQ. CDR3 DNA sequence: TGTGCCAGCAGCCCGCGCCCGACTAGCGGGAGGGACACAGATACGCAGTATTTT. This translates into CASSPRPTSGRDTDTQYF.

Note on this clone: A much larger clone sits a single nucleotide away, making a read error possible. The chain uses TRBV14 and TRBJ1-2; 7 bases line up with TRBD1. Germline-derived CDR1 and CDR2 are SGHDN and FVKESK. Trimming took 4 bases from V and 3 from J; bases not matched to a gene: 2. This CDR3 spans 13 amino acids. The CDR3: CASSRQGDYGYTF. In DNA, the CDR3 is TGTGCCAGCAGCCGACAGGGAGACTATGGCTACACCTTC.

The V gene is TRBV28, the J gene TRBJ1-2; D ambiguous. V was trimmed by 5 bases and J by 2 bases, leaving 15 bases between them. Looked up from germline, CDR1 is MDHEN and CDR2 is SYDVKM. CDR3 size: 15 residues. CDR3 in DNA: TGTGCCAGCAGTCTGACCGCCATTAGGAACTATGGCTACACCTTC. Translation: CASSLTAIRNYGYTF.